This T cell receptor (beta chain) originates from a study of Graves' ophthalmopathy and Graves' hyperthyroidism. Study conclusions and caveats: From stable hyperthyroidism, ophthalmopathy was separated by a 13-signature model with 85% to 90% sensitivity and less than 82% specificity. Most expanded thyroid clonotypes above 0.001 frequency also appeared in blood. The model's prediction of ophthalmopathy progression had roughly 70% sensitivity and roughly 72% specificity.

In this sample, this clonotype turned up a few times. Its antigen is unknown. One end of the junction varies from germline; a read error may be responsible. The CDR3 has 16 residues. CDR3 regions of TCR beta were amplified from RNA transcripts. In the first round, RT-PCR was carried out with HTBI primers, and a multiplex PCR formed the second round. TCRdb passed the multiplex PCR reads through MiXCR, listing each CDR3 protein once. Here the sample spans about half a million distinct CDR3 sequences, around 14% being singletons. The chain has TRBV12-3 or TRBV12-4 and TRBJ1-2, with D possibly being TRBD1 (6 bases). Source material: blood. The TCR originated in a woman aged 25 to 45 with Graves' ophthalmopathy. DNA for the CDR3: TGTGCCAGCACGCCCCCCGGGAGGGGGTTTAACTATGGCTGCACCTTC. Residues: CASTPPGRGFNYGCTF.